This is a list of T cell receptor beta chains from one sample in a study of blood T cells in healthy people across ages. Each CDR3 protein gets one entry after TCRdb re-called the 5' RACE reads with MiXCR. The table lists about 2 million distinct CDR3 sequences, about 49% of them singletons. What was sequenced was blood. These receptors were collected from a woman aged 40 to 50 in good health. Both conserved end residues are part of each CDR3. A D gene is named only where the DNA matches it firmly.

j_gene: TRBJ2-1; v_gene: TRBV5-5; d_gene: TRBD1; CDR3aa: CASSPRQGHNEQFF
j_gene: TRBJ1-2; v_gene: TRBV27; d_gene: TRBD1; CDR3aa: CATGGAYGYTF
j_gene: TRBJ1-2; v_gene: TRBV4-1; d_gene: .; CDR3aa: CASSQEYALNYGYTF
j_gene: TRBJ1-5; v_gene: TRBV20-1; d_gene: .; CDR3aa: CSARDLRQGNQPQHF
j_gene: TRBJ2-5; v_gene: TRBV20-1; d_gene: .; CDR3aa: CSGLHKETQYF
j_gene: .; v_gene: TRBV4-1; d_gene: TRBD1; CDR3aa: CASSRLPGQGMYEQYF
j_gene: TRBJ2-6; v_gene: TRBV6-5; d_gene: .; CDR3aa: CANSYWGSGANVLTF
j_gene: TRBJ2-5; v_gene: TRBV7-2; d_gene: .; CDR3aa: CASRMSSRYNEQYF
j_gene: TRBJ1-2; v_gene: TRBV7-9; d_gene: .; CDR3aa: CASSPSQGYGYTF
j_gene: TRBJ2-3; v_gene: TRBV6-2/TRBV6-3; d_gene: TRBD2; CDR3aa: CASRSSGGRTDTQYF
j_gene: TRBJ2-1; v_gene: TRBV29-1; d_gene: TRBD1; CDR3aa: CSVESDRGLNEQFF
j_gene: TRBJ2-1; v_gene: TRBV4-3; d_gene: .; CDR3aa: CASSHWGVLQGEQFF
j_gene: TRBJ1-1; v_gene: TRBV29-1; d_gene: TRBD1; CDR3aa: CSGRDREQAEAFF
j_gene: TRBJ2-7; v_gene: TRBV20-1; d_gene: TRBD2; CDR3aa: CSARPGTRVYEQYF
j_gene: TRBJ2-5; v_gene: TRBV6-5; d_gene: TRBD2; CDR3aa: CASSYRPGLAGAETQYF
j_gene: TRBJ2-7; v_gene: TRBV13; d_gene: .; CDR3aa: CASSLSALAYEQYF
j_gene: TRBJ2-5; v_gene: TRBV6-2/TRBV6-3; d_gene: .; CDR3aa: CASRSIQGPETQYF
j_gene: TRBJ2-7; v_gene: TRBV11-1; d_gene: .; CDR3aa: CASSFGLGPNEQYF
j_gene: TRBJ2-3; v_gene: TRBV20-1; d_gene: .; CDR3aa: CSAGPADTQYF
j_gene: TRBJ2-4; v_gene: TRBV20-1; d_gene: .; CDR3aa: CSARDQPSNIQYF
j_gene: .; v_gene: TRBV7-2; d_gene: TRBD2; CDR3aa: CASSNLAGAYNEQYF
j_gene: TRBJ1-5; v_gene: TRBV10-3; d_gene: .; CDR3aa: CAIRGQGGNQPQHF
j_gene: TRBJ2-6; v_gene: TRBV18; d_gene: .; CDR3aa: CASSSSDSGANVLTF
j_gene: TRBJ2-7; v_gene: TRBV7-2; d_gene: .; CDR3aa: CASSFSLRQYEQYF
j_gene: TRBJ1-2; v_gene: TRBV4-1; d_gene: .; CDR3aa: CASSQGHRNYGYTF
j_gene: TRBJ2-5; v_gene: TRBV6-2/TRBV6-3; d_gene: TRBD2; CDR3aa: CASSYAGGWETQYF
j_gene: TRBJ2-1; v_gene: TRBV5-8; d_gene: TRBD2; CDR3aa: CASSSTGAGGIDEQFF